Following are 26 T cell receptor beta chains from one sample sequenced in a study of cytomegalovirus exposure and HLA in healthy donors. The PCR used 60 Vbeta and 13 Jbeta primers. Sequenced by immunoSEQ multiplex PCR; TCRdb stores in-frame clones only, minus some. Here the sample spans 150,000 to 200,000 clones, 80% to 85% being singletons. Sequences were obtained from PBMCs. The source is a girl aged 2 to 9 in good health and CMV-seropositive.

V usage is TRBV4-1 and J usage is TRBJ1-1; D is unclear. The CDR3 length is 13 residues. Trimming took 1 base from V and 4 from J, leaving 7 bases between them. Per the germline V gene, CDR1 is MGHRA and CDR2 is YSYEKL. In DNA, the CDR3 is TGCGCCAGCAGCCAAGGCAGGTCCACTGAAGCTTTCTTT. Translating it yields CASSQGRSTEAFF.

The chain recombines TRBV7-9 with TRBJ2-3; 8 bases line up with TRBD2. Germline trimming cut 3 bases from V and 4 bases from J; bases unmatched to any gene: 6. Germline CDR1 SEHNR, CDR2 FQNEAQ (reference sequence). This CDR3 is built from 15 residues. This CDR3 is CASSFSGAGPDTQYF. The CDR3 DNA reads TGTGCCAGCAGCTTTAGCGGGGCTGGTCCAGATACGCAGTATTTT.

CDR3 sequence (DNA): TGTGCCAGCAGCATTGGACAGGGGAACACTGAAGCTTTCTTT. Its translation: CASSIGQGNTEAFF. V is TRBV13 and J is TRBJ1-1, with 8 positions matching TRBD1. Losses at the gene ends were 5 bases for V and 1 base for J; bases not matched to a gene: 3. Looked up from germline, CDR1 is PRHDT and CDR2 is FYEKMQ (reference sequence). CDR3 length: 14 amino acids.

Note on this clone: A read error may produce the germline difference seen at one junction end. J is TRBJ1-4 and V is TRBV7-9; 9 nucleotides line up with TRBD1. Germline V lookup: CDR1 SEHNR, CDR2 FQNEAQ (reference sequence). The CDR3 has 19 residues. The CDR3 nucleotides are TGTTCCAGCAGCGAAAACAGGGGGCTCGGGTTTGCAACTAATGAAAAACTGTTTTTT. Its translation: CSSSENRGLGFATNEKLFF.

V is TRBV28 and J is TRBJ2-7; TRBD2 might be the D (6 bases). Germline V lookup: CDR1 MDHEN, CDR2 SYDVKM. This CDR3 is 14 amino acids long. Trimming cost V 3 bases and J 6 bases, with 15 bases left between them. CDR3 DNA: TGTGCCAGCAGTTTCTCGGGAGTTCGTGTCGAGCAGTACTTC. Translating it yields CASSFSGVRVEQYF.

This chain joins TRBV10-1 and TRBJ2-3, with 7 nucleotides matching TRBD1. Trimming at V came to 11 bases and at J to 0 bases, leaving 23 bases not matched to a gene. This CDR3 is 19 amino acids long. Germline-derived CDR1 and CDR2 are WNHNN and SYGVQD (reference sequence). The CDR3 region is CAGLMGQIRLLPSTDTQYF. CDR3 bases: TGCGCCGGACTCATGGGACAGATTAGACTCCTGCCTAGCACAGATACGCAGTATTTT.

This clone was found a few times. This chain joins TRBV10-2 and TRBJ1-3; D is perhaps TRBD1 (5 bases). The CDR3 runs to 16 residues. V lost 0 bases to trimming and J lost 4 bases, with 13 bases between them. Germline CDR1 and CDR2: WSHSY and SAAADI. The CDR3 bases are TGCGCCAGCAGTGAGTCGCGGGGGTCGGGAGGAAACACCATATATTTT. It translates to CASSESRGSGGNTIYF.

The chain recombines TRBV19 with TRBJ2-2; the match to TRBD1 covers 7 bases. This CDR3 is built from 17 residues. V lost 8 bases, J lost 5 bases, and 17 bases stayed unmatched. Germline CDR1 reads LNHDA; CDR2 reads SQIVND (reference sequence). The CDR3 sequence: CASLPGYGRQGTGELFF. CDR3 nucleotides: TGTGCCAGTCTGCCGGGGTATGGGCGACAGGGTACCGGGGAGCTGTTTTTT.

The chain carries TRBV30 and TRBJ2-3; a possible D gene is TRBD1 (6 bases). Between the trimmed V and J ends, which lost 3 bases and 0 bases, there was a span of 7 bases. In germline, CDR1 is GTSNPN, CDR2 SVGIG (reference sequence). CDR3 size: 13 residues. The CDR3 sequence: CAWRTGSTDTQYF. As DNA, the CDR3 is TGTGCCTGGAGGACAGGCAGCACAGATACGCAGTATTTT.

The chain is built from TRBV28 and TRBJ2-2, with TRBD1 matching 8 bases. After removal of 6 bases from V and 4 bases from J, the junction contained 4 bases not matched to a gene. The CDR3 runs to 14 residues. The germline CDR1 and CDR2 sequences are MDHEN and SYDVKM. The CDR3 DNA sequence: TGTGCCAGCAGGCTTACAGGGGGCACCGGGGAGCTGTTTTTT. Translating gives CASRLTGGTGELFF.

This clone has more than one count but fewer than ten. The J gene is TRBJ1-2, the V gene TRBV30; 8 nucleotides align to TRBD1. Germline loops: CDR1 GTSNPN, CDR2 SVGIG (reference sequence). The junction had 8 bases not matched to a gene; V was cut back by 3 bases and J by 8 bases. This CDR3 has 13 amino acids. CDR3 in DNA: TGTGCCTGGAGCCCAGGGGGCGCGAGGGGCTACACCTTC. Encoded protein: CAWSPGGARGYTF.

This clone was recorded once. This rearrangement joins TRBV9 to TRBJ2-7, with TRBD1 matching over 7 bases. J lost 3 bases, V lost 3 bases, and 6 bases had no gene match. Germline V gene data show CDR1 as SGDLS and CDR2 as YYNGEE. CDR3 length equals 14 residues. CDR3 nucleotides: TGTGCCAGCAGCGAGACAGGGTCCCACTACGAGCAGTACTTC. Translating gives CASSETGSHYEQYF.

This clone was picked up a small number of times. V is TRBV28 and J is TRBJ1-1; 7 nucleotides line up with TRBD1. Unmatched junction bases numbered 11, after V lost 6 bases and J lost 4 bases. Germline assignment: CDR1 MDHEN and CDR2 SYDVKM. CDR3 size: 15 residues. CDR3 nucleotide sequence: TGTGCCAGCAGCTCCGACAGGGTACTAGGCACTGAAGCTTTCTTT. Amino acids: CASSSDRVLGTEAFF.

V usage is TRBV5-4 and J usage is TRBJ2-1; 13 nucleotides match TRBD2. CDR3 length: 15 residues. J gave up 7 bases and V 1 base, and 2 bases lay outside the gene matches. Germline V gene sequence: CDR1 SGHNT, CDR2 YYREEE (reference sequence). The CDR3 DNA reads as TGTGCCAGCAGCTTGAAGGGACTAGCGGGAAATGAGCAGTTCTTC. This translates into CASSLKGLAGNEQFF.

The genes are TRBV6-1 and TRBJ2-7, with D perhaps TRBD2 (7 bases). V gave up 7 bases and J gave up 9 bases, with 25 bases separating them. Germline V CDR1 and CDR2: MNHNS, SASEGT. There are 15 residues in the CDR3. The CDR3 sequence: CASTSSLGGAGRQYF. In DNA, the CDR3 is TGTGCCAGCACCTCATCTCTAGGGGGGGCAGGGAGGCAGTACTTC.

The J gene is TRBJ2-7, the V gene TRBV28; possibly TRBD2 for D (6 bases). Trimming cost V 7 bases and J 3 bases, with 13 bases left between them. CDR3 length: 13 residues. Germline V CDR1 and CDR2: MDHEN, SYDVKM. The CDR3 coding sequence is TGTGCCAGCACTTCGGGGGTAGGCTACGAGCAGTACTTC. It yields the protein CASTSGVGYEQYF. Full variable domain (remainder filled in from reference TRBV28 and TRBJ2-7): DVKVTQSSRYLVKRTGEKVFLECVQDMDHENMFWYRQDPGLGLRLIYFSYDVKMKEKGDIPEGYSVSREKKERFSLILESASTNQTSMYLCASTSGVGYEQYFGPGTRLTVT.

The chain uses TRBV30 and TRBJ1-1; 7 bases agree with TRBD1. CDR1 GTSNPN and CDR2 SVGIG come from the germline V gene (reference sequence). This CDR3 comprises 13 residues. Unmatched junction bases numbered 3, after V lost 4 bases and J lost 1 base. The CDR3 DNA reads as TGTGCCTGGAACAGGGGAACGAACACTGAAGCTTTCTTT. Translation: CAWNRGTNTEAFF.

This chain uses TRBV18 with TRBJ2-6; 8 bases align to TRBD1. The J segment lost 4 bases and the V segment lost 3 bases, leaving 11 bases of the junction unmatched. There are 18 residues in the CDR3. The germline V gene encodes CDR1 KGHSH and CDR2 LQKENI. As DNA, the CDR3 is TGTGCCAGCTCACCCCGGGACAGGAGGTTGGTGGGGGCCAACGTCCTGACTTTC. Residues: CASSPRDRRLVGANVLTF. Full variable domain (rest looked up from reference TRBV18 and TRBJ2-6): NAGVMQNPRHLVRRRGQEARLRCSPMKGHSHVYWYRQLPEEGLKFMVYLQKENIIDESGMPKERFSAEFPKEGPSILRIQQVVRGDSAAYFCASSPRDRRLVGANVLTFGAGSRLTVL.

V and J are TRBV5-6 and TRBJ1-5; tentatively, D is TRBD1 (5 bases). Trimming removed 0 bases at V and 6 bases at J, with 13 bases between. The CDR3 extends over 15 amino acids. Germline CDR1 is SGHDT and CDR2 is YYEEEE. The CDR3 region is CASSLGGREVQPQHF. The CDR3 DNA reads as TGTGCCAGCAGCTTGGGTGGCAGGGAGGTTCAGCCCCAGCATTTT.

The rearrangement joins TRBV4-1 to TRBJ2-7; possible D gene TRBD2, 5 bases. Per the germline V gene, CDR1 is MGHRA and CDR2 is YSYEKL. V was pared by 1 base and J by 3 bases, with 10 bases between. The CDR3 has 14 amino acids. CDR3 DNA sequence: TGCGCCAGCAGCCAAGGAGTAAGCGGCTACGAGCAGTACTTC. This codes for CASSQGVSGYEQYF.

This clone appeared once. This chain links TRBV6-7 with TRBJ1-5; 9 bases fit TRBD1. TRBV6-7 belongs to the ORF category, with a function that is uncertain. Trimming at V came to 4 bases and at J to 7 bases, leaving 5 bases not matched to a gene. This CDR3 is built from 14 residues. CDR3 coding DNA: TGTGCCAGCAGTTCTACAGGGGGCGGACAGCCCCAGCATTTT. It is translated as CASSSTGGGQPQHF.

The CDR3 DNA reads as TGTGCCAGCAGCTTTCTAGCGGGAGACTACGAGCAGTACTTC. Protein: CASSFLAGDYEQYF. V usage is TRBV6-1 and J usage is TRBJ2-7; the match to TRBD2 covers 10 bases. The CDR3 sequence is 14 residues long. The ends lost 6 bases at V and 3 bases at J; junction bases unmatched: 5. The germline CDR1 and CDR2 sequences are MNHNS and SASEGT.

Remarks on this clone: A junction boundary mismatches the germline segment, possibly from a read error. Other DNA sequences in the sample encode the same CDR3. The chain joins TRBV30 to TRBJ2-5, with 9 bases lining up with TRBD2. The germline V gene encodes CDR1 GTSNPN and CDR2 SVGIG (reference sequence). The CDR3 is 14 amino acids. The CDR3 loop reads CAWSLTSGKETQYF. The CDR3 nucleotides are TGCGCCTGGAGCCTGACTAGCGGAAAAGAGACCCAGTACTTC.

This chain connects TRBV6-4 to TRBJ1-2, with 9 bases identical to TRBD1. The ends lost 2 bases at V and 7 bases at J; junction bases unmatched: 5. Per the germline V gene, CDR1 is MRHNA and CDR2 is SNTAGT. The length of the CDR3 is 14 residues. The CDR3 sequence: CASSDGGTGTGYTF. CDR3 bases: TGTGCCAGCAGTGACGGGGGGACAGGGACTGGCTACACCTTC.

The chain has TRBV5-1 and TRBJ2-2; the match to TRBD2 covers 9 bases. The CDR3 is 15 residues long. V was pared by 3 bases and J by 5 bases, with 5 bases of the junction left unmatched. CDR1 SGHRS and CDR2 YFSETQ come from the germline V gene. CDR3 in amino acids: CASSSGGRGTGELFF. The CDR3 coding sequence is TGCGCCAGCAGCTCTGGCGGGAGGGGTACCGGGGAGCTGTTTTTT. Based on the CDR3 plus reference TRBV5-1 and TRBJ2-2, the full variable domain is KAGVTQTPRYLIKTRGQQVTLSCSPISGHRSVSWYQQTPGQGLQFLFEYFSETQRNKGNFPGRFSGRQFSNSRSEMNVSTLELGDSALYLCASSSGGRGTGELFFGEGSRLTVL.

This clone turned up a few times. The rearrangement joins TRBV30 to TRBJ2-7; tentatively, D is TRBD1 (6 bases). V was pared by 4 bases and J by 1 base, with 17 bases between. The CDR3 is made up of 15 amino acids. Germline CDR1 is GTSNPN and CDR2 is SVGIG (reference sequence). CDR3 coding DNA: TGTGCCTGGACCCGAGGGGGACGAGGTTCCTACGAGCAGTACTTC. Translating gives CAWTRGGRGSYEQYF.